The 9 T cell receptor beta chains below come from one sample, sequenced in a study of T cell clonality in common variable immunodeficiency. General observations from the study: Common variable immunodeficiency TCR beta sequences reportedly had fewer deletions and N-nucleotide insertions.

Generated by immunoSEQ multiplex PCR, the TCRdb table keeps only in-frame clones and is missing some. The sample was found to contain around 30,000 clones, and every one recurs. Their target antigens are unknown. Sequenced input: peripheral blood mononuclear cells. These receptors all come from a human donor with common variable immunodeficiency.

CDR3 sequence reads: CASSLFNGGSYEQYF. CDR3 bases read: TGTGCCAGCAGCTTATTTAACGGCGGGAGTTACGAG. This sequence joins TRBV7-9 and TRBJ2-7; 7 nucleotides line up with TRBD2. The read stops 3 residues short of the end of the CDR3; the missing end is completed from the germline J gene. The length of the CDR3 is 15 residues. Germline V CDR1 and CDR2: SEHNR, FQNEAQ (reference sequence). The V segment lost 2 bases and the J segment 4 bases; nucleotides outside the gene matches: 8. Based on the CDR3 plus reference TRBV7-9 and TRBJ2-7, the full variable domain is DTGVSQNPRHKITKRGQNVTFRCDPISEHNRLYWYRQTLGQGPEFLTYFQNEAQLEKSRLLSDRFSAERPKGSFSTLEIQRTEQGDSAMYLCASSLFNGGSYEQYFGPGTRLTVT.

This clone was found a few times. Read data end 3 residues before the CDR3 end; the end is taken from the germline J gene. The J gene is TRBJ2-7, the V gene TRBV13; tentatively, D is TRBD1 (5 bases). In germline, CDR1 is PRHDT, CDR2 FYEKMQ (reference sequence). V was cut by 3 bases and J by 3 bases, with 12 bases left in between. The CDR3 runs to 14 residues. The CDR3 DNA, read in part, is TGTGCCAGCAGCTTTCCAGGGCAAAACTACGAG. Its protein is CASSFPGQNYE. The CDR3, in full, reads CASSFPGQNYEQYF.

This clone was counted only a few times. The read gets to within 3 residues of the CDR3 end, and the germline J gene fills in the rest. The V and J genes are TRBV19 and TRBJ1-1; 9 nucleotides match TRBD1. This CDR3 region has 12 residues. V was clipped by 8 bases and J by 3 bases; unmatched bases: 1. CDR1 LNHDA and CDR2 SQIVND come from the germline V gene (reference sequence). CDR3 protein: CASGQGHTEAFF. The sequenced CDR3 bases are TGTGCCAGTGGACAGGGGCACACTGAA.

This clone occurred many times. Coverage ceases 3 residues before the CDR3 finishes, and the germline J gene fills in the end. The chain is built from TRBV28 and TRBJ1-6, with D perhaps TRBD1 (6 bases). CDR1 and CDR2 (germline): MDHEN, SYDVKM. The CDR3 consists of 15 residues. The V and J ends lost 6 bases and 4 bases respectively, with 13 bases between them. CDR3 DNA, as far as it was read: TGTGCCAGCAGCGTGTACAGGGATTATAATTCACCC. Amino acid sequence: CASSVYRDYNSP. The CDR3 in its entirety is CASSVYRDYNSPLHF.

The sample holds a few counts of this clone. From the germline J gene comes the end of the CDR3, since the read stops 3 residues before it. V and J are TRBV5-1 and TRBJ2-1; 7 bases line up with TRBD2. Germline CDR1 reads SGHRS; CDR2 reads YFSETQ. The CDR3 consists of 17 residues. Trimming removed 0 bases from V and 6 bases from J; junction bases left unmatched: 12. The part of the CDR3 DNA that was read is TGCGCCAGCAGCTTGGAAACGGGCGGGAGAGGTGTCAATGAG. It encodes CASSLETGGRGVNE. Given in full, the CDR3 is CASSLETGGRGVNEQFF.

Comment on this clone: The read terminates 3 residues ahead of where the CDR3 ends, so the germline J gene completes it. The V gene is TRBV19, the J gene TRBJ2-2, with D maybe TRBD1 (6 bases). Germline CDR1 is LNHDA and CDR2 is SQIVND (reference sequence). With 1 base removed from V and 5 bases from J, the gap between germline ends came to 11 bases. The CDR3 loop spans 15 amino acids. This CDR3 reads CASSIGTVVTGELFF. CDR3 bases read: TGTGCCAGTAGTATAGGGACAGTGGTTACCGGGGAG.

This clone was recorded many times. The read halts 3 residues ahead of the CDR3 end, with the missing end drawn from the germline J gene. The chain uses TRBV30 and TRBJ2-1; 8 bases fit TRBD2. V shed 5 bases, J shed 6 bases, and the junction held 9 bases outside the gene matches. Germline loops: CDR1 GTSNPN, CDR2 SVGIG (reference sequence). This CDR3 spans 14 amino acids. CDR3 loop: CAWSPGLVGNEQFF. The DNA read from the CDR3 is TGTGCCTGGTCCCCGGGACTAGTGGGCAATGAG. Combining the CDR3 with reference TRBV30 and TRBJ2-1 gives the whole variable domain SQTIHQWPATLVQPVGSPLSLECTVEGTSNPNLYWYRQAAGRGLQLLFYSVGIGQISSEVPQNLSASRPQDRQFILSSKKLLLSDSGFYLCAWSPGLVGNEQFFGPGTRLTVL.

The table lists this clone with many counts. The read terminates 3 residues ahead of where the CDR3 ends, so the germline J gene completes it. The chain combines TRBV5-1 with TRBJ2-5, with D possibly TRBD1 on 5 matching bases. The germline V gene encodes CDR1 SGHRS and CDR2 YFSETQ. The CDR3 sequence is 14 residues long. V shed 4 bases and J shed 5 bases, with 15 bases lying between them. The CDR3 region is CASSPDINEETQYF. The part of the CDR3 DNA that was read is TGCGCCAGCAGCCCGGACATAAACGAGGAGACC.

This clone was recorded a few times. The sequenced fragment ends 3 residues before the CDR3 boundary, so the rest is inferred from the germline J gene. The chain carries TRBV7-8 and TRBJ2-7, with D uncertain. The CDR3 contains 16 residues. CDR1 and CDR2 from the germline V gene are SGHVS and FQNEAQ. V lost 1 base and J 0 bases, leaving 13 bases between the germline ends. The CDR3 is CASSLVEASSSYEQYF. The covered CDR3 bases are TGTGCCAGCAGCTTAGTAGAGGCGTCTAGCTCCTACGAG.